This TCR beta chain was profiled in a study of cytotoxic CD8 clonotypes in ibrutinib-treated CLL. Concerning this clone itself: The antigen remains undetermined.

Using immunoSEQ multiplex PCR, the repertoire was profiled, and TCRdb retains in-frame clones only, with some absent. Among approximately 12,000 clones, about 62% were seen once, and the ten largest hold about 25%. General observations from the study: There were differences in sampling times between sustained-remission and progressing patients. The study found baseline clonality above age-matched healthy donors, tracking circulating CD8+ T-cell counts.

This sequence originates from a human donor with chronic lymphocytic leukemia. The source was PBMCs, collected before ibrutinib treatment.

CDR3 amino acids: CASSEAGGHSSTDEQYF. Written as DNA, the CDR3 is TGTGCCAGCAGTGAAGCCGGGGGCCATAGTTCTACAGACGAGCAGTACTTC. This chain uses TRBV6-1 with TRBJ2-7, with D possibly being TRBD1 or TRBD2 (6 bases each). Germline lookup yields CDR1 MNHNS and CDR2 SASEGT. V lost 0 bases and J lost 5, with 20 bases in between. This CDR3 region has 17 residues.